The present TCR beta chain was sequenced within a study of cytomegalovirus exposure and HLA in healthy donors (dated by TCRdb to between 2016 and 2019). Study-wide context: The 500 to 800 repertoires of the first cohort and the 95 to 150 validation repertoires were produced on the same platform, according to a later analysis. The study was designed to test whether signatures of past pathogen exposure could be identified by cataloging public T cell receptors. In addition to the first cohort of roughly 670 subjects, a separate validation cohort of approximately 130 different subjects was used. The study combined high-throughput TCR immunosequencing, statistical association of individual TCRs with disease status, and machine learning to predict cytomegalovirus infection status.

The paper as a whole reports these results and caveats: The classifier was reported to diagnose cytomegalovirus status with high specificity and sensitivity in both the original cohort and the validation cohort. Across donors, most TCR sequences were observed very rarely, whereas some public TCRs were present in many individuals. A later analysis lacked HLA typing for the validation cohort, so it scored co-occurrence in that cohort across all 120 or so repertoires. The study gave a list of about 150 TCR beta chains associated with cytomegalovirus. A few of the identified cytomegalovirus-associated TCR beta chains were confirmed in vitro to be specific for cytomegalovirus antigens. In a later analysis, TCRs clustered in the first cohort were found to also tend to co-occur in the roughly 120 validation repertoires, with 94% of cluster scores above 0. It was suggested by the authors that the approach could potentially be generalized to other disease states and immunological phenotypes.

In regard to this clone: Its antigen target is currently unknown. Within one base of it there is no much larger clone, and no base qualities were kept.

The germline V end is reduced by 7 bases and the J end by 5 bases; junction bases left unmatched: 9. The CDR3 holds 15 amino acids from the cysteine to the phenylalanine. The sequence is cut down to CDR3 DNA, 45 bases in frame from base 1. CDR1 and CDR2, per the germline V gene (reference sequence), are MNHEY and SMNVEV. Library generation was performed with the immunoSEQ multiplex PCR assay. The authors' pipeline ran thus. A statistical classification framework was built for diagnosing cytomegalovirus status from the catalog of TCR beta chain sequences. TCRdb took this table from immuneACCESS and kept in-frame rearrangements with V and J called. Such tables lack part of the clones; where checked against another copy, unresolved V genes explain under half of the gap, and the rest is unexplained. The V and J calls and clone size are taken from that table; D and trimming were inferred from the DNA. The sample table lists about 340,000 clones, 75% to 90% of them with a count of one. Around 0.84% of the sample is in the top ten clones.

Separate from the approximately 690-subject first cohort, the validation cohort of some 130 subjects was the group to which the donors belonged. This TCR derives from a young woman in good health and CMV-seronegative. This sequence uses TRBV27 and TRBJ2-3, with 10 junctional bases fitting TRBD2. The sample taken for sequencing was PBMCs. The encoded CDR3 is CASTHLAGAGDTQYF. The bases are TGTGCCAGCACTCACCTAGCGGGAGCGGGAGATACGCAGTATTTT.